The 12 T cell receptor beta chains below were found in one sample sequenced in a study of PD-1 blockade in classical Hodgkin lymphoma. TCRdb's copy holds only in-frame clones and misses some; the assay was immunoSEQ multiplex PCR. The sample has 17,000 or so clones, roughly nine tenths seen once. Documented time point: newly diagnosed, previously untreated cHL patient sample. Sequenced sample: peripheral blood mononuclear cells (PBMCs). The receptors were sampled from a human donor with classical Hodgkin lymphoma.

The V and J genes are TRBV7-2 and TRBJ1-4, with TRBD1 matching 7 bases. The CDR3 is 14 amino acids. Germline V CDR1 and CDR2: SGHTA, FQGNSA. Trimming removed 0 bases from V and 8 bases from J; junction bases left unmatched: 3. The CDR3 reads CASSLAGRGEKLFF. CDR3 nucleotides: TGTGCCAGCAGCTTAGCGGGCAGGGGGGAAAAACTGTTTTTT.

This chain joins TRBV7-3 and TRBJ2-7; 9 nucleotides agree with TRBD1. The J segment lost 3 bases and the V segment lost 5 bases, leaving 2 bases of the junction unmatched. Germline CDR1 SGHTA, CDR2 FQGTGA. The CDR3 runs to 13 residues. The CDR3: CASSEDRGYEQYF. CDR3 nucleotide sequence: TGTGCCAGCAGCGAGGACAGGGGCTACGAGCAGTACTTC.

The chain recombines TRBV4-1 with TRBJ2-7; TRBD2 is a possible D gene (6 bases). The germline V gene encodes CDR1 MGHRA and CDR2 YSYEKL. V was shortened by 0 bases and J by 5 bases, with 14 bases between the two germline ends. The CDR3 totals 15 residues. The CDR3 bases are TGCGCCAGCAGCCAAGATCCGCGGGGCAAAGACGAGCAGTACTTC. Protein product: CASSQDPRGKDEQYF.

The rearrangement uses TRBV5-1 and TRBJ2-5; TRBD2 agrees at 11 bases. Per the germline V gene, CDR1 is SGHRS and CDR2 is YFSETQ. The length of the CDR3 is 16 residues. The V segment lost 4 bases and the J segment 5 bases; nucleotides outside the gene matches: 10. The CDR3 region has the DNA TGCGCCAGCAGCCTAGATACTAGCGGGGGAAGGGAGACCCAGTACTTC. It yields the protein CASSLDTSGGRETQYF.

The chain employs TRBV5-1 and TRBJ1-4, with TRBD1 as a possible D gene (5 bases). Germline lookup yields CDR1 SGHRS and CDR2 YFSETQ. V lost 1 base and J 8 bases, leaving 15 bases between the germline ends. This CDR3 is 15 amino acids long. CDR3 loop: CASSLSGGANEKLFF. The CDR3 nucleotides are TGCGCCAGCAGCTTGTCCGGGGGTGCGAACGAAAAACTGTTTTTT.

This clone came up once. The chain links TRBV7-2 to TRBJ2-5; 13 positions agree with TRBD2. The V gene end was trimmed by 4 bases and the J gene end by 6 bases; junction bases not matched to a gene: 2. The CDR3 covers 14 residues. Germline V gene lookup returns CDR1 SGHTA and CDR2 FQGNSA. The CDR3 DNA is TGTGCCAGCAGCTCGACTAGCGGGAGGAAGACCCAGTACTTC. Its translation: CASSSTSGRKTQYF.

The rearrangement links TRBV7-2 to TRBJ2-3; no clear D gene. Trimming left V 6 bases short and J 2 bases short, with 15 bases between. This CDR3 comprises 15 residues. Germline values: CDR1 SGHTA, CDR2 FQGNSA. The CDR3 DNA follows: TGTGCCAGCAGTTACTATAGCAGCACCACAGATACGCAGTATTTT. This sequence encodes CASSYYSSTTDTQYF.

The gene calls are TRBV18 and TRBJ2-7; D ambiguous. Germline V gene sequence: CDR1 KGHSH, CDR2 LQKENI. This CDR3 is built from 13 residues. V gave up 6 bases and J gave up 3 bases, with 12 bases separating them. The CDR3 sequence: CASSQRTDYEQYF. CDR3 sequence (DNA): TGTGCCAGCTCGCAAAGAACGGACTACGAGCAGTACTTC.

The chain links TRBV11-2 to TRBJ2-1; 11 nucleotides line up with TRBD2. Germline V lookup: CDR1 SGHAT, CDR2 FQNNGV. V shed 3 bases, J shed 7 bases, and the junction held 11 bases outside the gene matches. The CDR3 spans 17 residues. The CDR3 loop is CASSFNPGSGGGNEQFF. The CDR3 DNA reads TGTGCCAGCAGCTTCAACCCGGGTAGCGGGGGGGGAAATGAGCAGTTCTTC.

This clone appeared a few times. J is TRBJ2-2 and V is TRBV9, with 8 bases fitting TRBD1. The CDR3 length is 16 residues. Germline CDR1 and CDR2: SGDLS and YYNGEE. The V segment lost 0 bases and the J segment 5 bases; nucleotides outside the gene matches: 6. The CDR3 DNA sequence: TGTGCCAGCAGCGTAGAGGCAGGGGGCAATACCGGGGAGCTGTTTTTT. Translating it yields CASSVEAGGNTGELFF.

This chain connects TRBV30 to TRBJ2-1; D may be TRBD1 (6 bases). With 5 bases removed from V and 8 bases from J, the gap between germline ends came to 13 bases. The length of the CDR3 is 12 residues. Germline assignment: CDR1 GTSNPN and CDR2 SVGIG (reference sequence). DNA of the CDR3: TGTGCCTGGGGGCTCCAGGGGCATGAGCAGTTCTTC. Protein product: CAWGLQGHEQFF.

CDR3 DNA sequence: TGTGCCAGCTCACGGGGGCCCACGAACACTGAAGCTTTCTTT. Translated, it gives CASSRGPTNTEAFF. The V and J genes are TRBV18 and TRBJ1-1; weak D call: TRBD1 (6 bases). Germline V gives CDR1 KGHSH, CDR2 LQKENI. With 4 bases removed from V and 1 base from J, the gap between germline ends came to 10 bases. The CDR3 consists of 14 residues.